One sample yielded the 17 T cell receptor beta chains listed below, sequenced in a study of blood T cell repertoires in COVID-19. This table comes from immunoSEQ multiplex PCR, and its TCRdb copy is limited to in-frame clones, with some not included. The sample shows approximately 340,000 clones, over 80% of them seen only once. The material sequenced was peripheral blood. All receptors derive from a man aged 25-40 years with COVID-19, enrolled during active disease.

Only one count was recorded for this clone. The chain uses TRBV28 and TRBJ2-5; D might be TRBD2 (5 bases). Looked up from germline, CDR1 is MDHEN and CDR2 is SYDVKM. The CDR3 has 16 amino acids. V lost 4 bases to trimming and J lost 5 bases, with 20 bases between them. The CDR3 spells CASSYKRLNPAETQYF. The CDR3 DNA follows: TGTGCCAGCAGTTACAAGCGGTTAAACCCGGCGGAGACCCAGTACTTC.

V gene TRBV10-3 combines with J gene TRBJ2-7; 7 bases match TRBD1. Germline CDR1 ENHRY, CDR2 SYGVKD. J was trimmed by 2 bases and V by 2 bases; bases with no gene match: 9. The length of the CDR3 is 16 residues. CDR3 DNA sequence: TGTGCCATCAGTGAGGAGGGGCAGGGGGTCCCCTACGAGCAGTACTTC. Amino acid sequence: CAISEEGQGVPYEQYF.

CDR3 protein: CASSSIGGQYF. The CDR3 DNA is TGTGCCAGCAGCTCCATCGGGGGGCAGTATTTT. The V and J genes are TRBV11-2 and TRBJ2-3; D may be TRBD2 (6 bases). Germline-derived CDR1 and CDR2 are SGHAT and FQNNGV. This CDR3 spans 11 amino acids. Trimming took off 4 bases at V and 11 bases at J, with 10 bases between the two ends.

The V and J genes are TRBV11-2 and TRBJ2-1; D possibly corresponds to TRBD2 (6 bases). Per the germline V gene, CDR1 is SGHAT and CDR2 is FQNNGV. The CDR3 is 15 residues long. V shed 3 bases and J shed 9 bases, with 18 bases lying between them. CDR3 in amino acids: CASSFHRTTLFEQFF. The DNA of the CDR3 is TGTGCCAGCAGCTTTCATAGGACTACCCTCTTTGAGCAGTTCTTC.

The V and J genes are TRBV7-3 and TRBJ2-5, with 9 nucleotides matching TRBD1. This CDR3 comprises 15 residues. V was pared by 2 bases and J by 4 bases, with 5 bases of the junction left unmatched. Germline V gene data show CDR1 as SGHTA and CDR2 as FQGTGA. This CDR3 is CASSLGDRDLETQYF. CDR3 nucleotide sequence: TGTGCCAGCAGCTTAGGGGACAGGGATTTAGAGACCCAGTACTTC. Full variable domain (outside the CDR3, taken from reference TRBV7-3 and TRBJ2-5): GAGVSQTPSNKVTEKGKYVELRCDPISGHTALYWYRQSLGQGPEFLIYFQGTGAADDSGLPNDRFFAVRPEGSVSTLKIQRTERGDSAVYLCASSLGDRDLETQYFGPGTRLLVL.

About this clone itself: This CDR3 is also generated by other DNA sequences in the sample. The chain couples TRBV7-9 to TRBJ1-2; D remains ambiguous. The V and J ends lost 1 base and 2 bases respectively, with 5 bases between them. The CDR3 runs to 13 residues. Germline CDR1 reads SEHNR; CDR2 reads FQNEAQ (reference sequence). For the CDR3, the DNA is TGTGCCAGCAGCTTAGACAGCAACTATGGCTACACCTTC. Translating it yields CASSLDSNYGYTF.

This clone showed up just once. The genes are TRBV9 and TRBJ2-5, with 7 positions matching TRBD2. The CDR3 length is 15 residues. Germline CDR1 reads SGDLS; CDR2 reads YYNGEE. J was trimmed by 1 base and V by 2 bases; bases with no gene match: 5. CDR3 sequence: CASSVSSGIQETQYF. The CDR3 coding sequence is TGTGCCAGCAGCGTCTCAAGCGGGATCCAAGAGACCCAGTACTTC. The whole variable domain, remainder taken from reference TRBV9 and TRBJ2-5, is DSGVTQTPKHLITATGQRVTLRCSPRSGDLSVYWYQQSLDQGLQFLIQYYNGEERAKGNILERFSAQQFPDLHSELNLSSLELGDSALYFCASSVSSGIQETQYFGPGTRLLVL.

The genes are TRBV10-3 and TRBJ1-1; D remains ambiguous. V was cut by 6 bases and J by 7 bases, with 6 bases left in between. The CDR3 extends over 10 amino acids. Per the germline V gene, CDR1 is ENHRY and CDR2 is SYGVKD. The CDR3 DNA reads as TGTGCCATCAGACAGATTGAAGCTTTCTTT. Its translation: CAIRQIEAFF.

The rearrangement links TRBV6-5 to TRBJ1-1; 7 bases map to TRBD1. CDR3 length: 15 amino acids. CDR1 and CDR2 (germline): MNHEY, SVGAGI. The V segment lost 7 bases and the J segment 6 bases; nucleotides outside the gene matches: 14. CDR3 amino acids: CASTGTAQKGSEAFF. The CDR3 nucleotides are TGTGCCAGCACTGGGACAGCCCAAAAAGGATCTGAAGCTTTCTTT.

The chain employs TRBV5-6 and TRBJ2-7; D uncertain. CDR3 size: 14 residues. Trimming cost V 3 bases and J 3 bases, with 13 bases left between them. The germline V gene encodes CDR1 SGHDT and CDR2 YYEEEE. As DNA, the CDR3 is TGTGCCAGCAGCTCCCCGGGTACGGTCTACGAGCAGTACTTC. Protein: CASSSPGTVYEQYF.

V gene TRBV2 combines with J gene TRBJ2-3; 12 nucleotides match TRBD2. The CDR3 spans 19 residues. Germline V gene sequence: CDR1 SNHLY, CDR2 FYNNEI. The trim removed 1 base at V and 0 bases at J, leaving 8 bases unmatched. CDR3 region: CASSEGALAGGNSTDTQYF. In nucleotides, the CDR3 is TGTGCCAGCAGTGAAGGTGCACTAGCGGGGGGAAATAGCACAGATACGCAGTATTTT.

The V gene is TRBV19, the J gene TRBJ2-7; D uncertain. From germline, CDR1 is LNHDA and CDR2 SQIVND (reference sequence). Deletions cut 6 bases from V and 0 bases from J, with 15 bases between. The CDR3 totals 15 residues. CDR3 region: CASRFETRSSYEQYF. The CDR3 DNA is TGTGCCAGTAGATTTGAGACGAGGAGCTCCTACGAGCAGTACTTC. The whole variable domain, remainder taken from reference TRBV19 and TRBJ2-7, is DGGITQSPKYLFRKEGQNVTLSCEQNLNHDAMYWYRQDPGQGLRLIYYSQIVNDFQKGDIAEGYSVSREKKESFPLTVTSAQKNPTAFYLCASRFETRSSYEQYFGPGTRLTVT.

Here the CDR3 reads CASSQDYPRTTGTVYGYTF. The CDR3 DNA is TGTGCCAGCAGCCAAGATTACCCCCGAACAACGGGGACAGTCTATGGCTACACCTTC. This chain links TRBV3-1 (or the pseudogene TRBV3-2) with TRBJ1-2; 7 bases fit TRBD1. The length of the CDR3 is 19 residues. Per germline, CDR1 LGHDT and CDR2 YNNKEL (reference sequence). V lost 0 bases, J lost 4 bases, and 17 bases stayed unmatched.

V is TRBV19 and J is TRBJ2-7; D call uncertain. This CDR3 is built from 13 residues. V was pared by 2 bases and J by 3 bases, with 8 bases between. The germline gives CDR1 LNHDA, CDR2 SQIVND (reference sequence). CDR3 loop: CASSITTNYEQYF. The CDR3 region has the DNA TGTGCCAGTAGTATAACGACAAACTACGAGCAGTACTTC.

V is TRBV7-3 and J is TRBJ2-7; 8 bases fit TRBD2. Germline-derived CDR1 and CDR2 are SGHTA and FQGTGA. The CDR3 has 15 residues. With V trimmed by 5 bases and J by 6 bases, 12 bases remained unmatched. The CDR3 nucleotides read TGTGCCAGCAGCGTCGGACTAGCTGGCCCGGCCGAGCAGTACTTC. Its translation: CASSVGLAGPAEQYF.

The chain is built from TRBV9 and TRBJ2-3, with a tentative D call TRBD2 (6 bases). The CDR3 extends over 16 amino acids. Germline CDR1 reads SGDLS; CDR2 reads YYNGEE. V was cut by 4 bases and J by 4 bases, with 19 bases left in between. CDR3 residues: CASSPRVEGWADTQYF. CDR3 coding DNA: TGTGCCAGCAGCCCCCGAGTGGAGGGCTGGGCAGATACGCAGTATTTT. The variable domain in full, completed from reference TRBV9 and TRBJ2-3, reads DSGVTQTPKHLITATGQRVTLRCSPRSGDLSVYWYQQSLDQGLQFLIQYYNGEERAKGNILERFSAQQFPDLHSELNLSSLELGDSALYFCASSPRVEGWADTQYFGPGTRLTVL.

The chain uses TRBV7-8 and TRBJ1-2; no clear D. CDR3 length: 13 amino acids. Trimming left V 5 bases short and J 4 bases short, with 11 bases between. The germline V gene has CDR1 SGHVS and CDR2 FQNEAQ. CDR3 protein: CASSPNGGYGYTF. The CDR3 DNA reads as TGTGCCAGCAGCCCTAACGGTGGCTATGGCTACACCTTC.